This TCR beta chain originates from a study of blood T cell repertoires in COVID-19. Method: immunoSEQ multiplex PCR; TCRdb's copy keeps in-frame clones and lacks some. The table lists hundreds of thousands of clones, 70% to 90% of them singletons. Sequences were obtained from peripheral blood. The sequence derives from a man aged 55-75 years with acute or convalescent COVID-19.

Here the CDR3 reads CASSLRGQGLYEQYF. CDR3 DNA: TGTGCCAGTAGTCTCCGGGGACAGGGGCTTTACGAGCAGTACTTC. The chain links TRBV19 to TRBJ2-7; 10 bases map to TRBD1. Germline V CDR1 and CDR2: LNHDA, SQIVND (reference sequence). Germline trimming cut 5 bases from V and 4 bases from J; bases unmatched to any gene: 8. This CDR3 is built from 15 residues.